The clone carrying this T cell receptor (beta chain) has just a few counts. Its antigen is not known. This CDR3 spans 16 amino acids. The V end lost 4 bases, the J end lost 0 bases, and 15 bases lay between the germline ends. The sample comes from a study of T cell repertoires in cytomegalovirus infection. Study-level information: Indicated by public TCR beta signatures were CMV infection and matching HLA type. Study findings and constraints: Adding up the frequency of public TCR beta families identified people who carried CMV plus the relevant HLA. In two of eight donors, the top clonotype was HLA-C-restricted CMV-specific.

MiXCR was run by TCRdb on the reads, yielding one entry per CDR3 protein. The data contain under 500,000 distinct CDR3 sequences, 42% of them singletons. The gene calls are TRBV12-3 or TRBV12-4 and TRBJ1-1; no clear D gene. The TCR sequence derives from a human donor in good health (CMV status not recorded). Some clones in this sample may be carry-over from other donors' samples. Sequenced here: cultured PBMCs, sampled from culture after CMV antigen stimulation. CDR3 DNA sequence: TGTGCCAGCAGTTCCCCAGACACATACATGAACACTGAAGCTTTCTTT. Its protein product is CASSSPDTYMNTEAFF.